This record concerns one TCR beta chain sequence. Its antigen is as yet unknown. Germline CDR1 MNHEY, CDR2 SMNVEV (reference sequence). CDR3 length: 13 amino acids. V gave up 1 base and J gave up 5 bases, with 5 bases separating them. The data belong to a study of cytomegalovirus exposure and HLA in healthy donors. The wider study: Inside one of the first data releases sat around 85 million unique TCRs taken from HLA-typed donors. Among a few hundred genotyped donors, about 83% fell in the Caucasian-associated ancestry cluster. The study, taken as a whole, reports: A later analysis linked about 17,000 TCR beta sequences to HLA alleles at 0.05 false discovery rate. TRBV6-2, TRBV6-3 and other indistinguishable V segments were excluded.

The PCR was carried out with 60 Vbeta primers and 13 Jbeta primers. Here immunoSEQ multiplex PCR was the method, and the copy in TCRdb shows in-frame clones only, minus some. The sample has approximately 150,000 clones. J is TRBJ2-2 and V is TRBV27; no firm D call. Sequencing was performed on PBMCs. The clonotype was recovered from a male donor in good health and CMV-seronegative. This chain's CDR3 is CASSLWATGELFF. CDR3 DNA sequence: TGTGCCAGCAGTTTATGGGCGACCGGGGAGCTGTTTTTT.